A single count supports the clone carrying this T cell receptor beta chain. A read error may account for a junction end that differs from germline. The data belong to a study of OX40 agonist ivuxolimab in advanced cancers. Only in-frame clones appear in the TCRdb table, and some are missing; sequencing was by immunoSEQ multiplex PCR. The sample has some 95,000 clones, roughly nine tenths seen once. The CDR3 is 15 amino acids. Germline V CDR1 and CDR2: WSHSY, SAAADI. The chain combines TRBV10-2 with TRBJ2-5, with 11 bases lining up with TRBD2. The sequencing here drew on CD4+ or CD8+ T cells sorted from blood, taken in a trial of the OX40 agonist ivuxolimab. This receptor was taken from an adult with an advanced solid tumor such as melanoma, head and neck, liver or kidney cancer. The CDR3 protein is CASTIRLAGQEAQYF. In DNA form, the CDR3 reads TGCGCCAGCACTATAAGACTAGCGGGGCAAGAGGCCCAGTACTTC.